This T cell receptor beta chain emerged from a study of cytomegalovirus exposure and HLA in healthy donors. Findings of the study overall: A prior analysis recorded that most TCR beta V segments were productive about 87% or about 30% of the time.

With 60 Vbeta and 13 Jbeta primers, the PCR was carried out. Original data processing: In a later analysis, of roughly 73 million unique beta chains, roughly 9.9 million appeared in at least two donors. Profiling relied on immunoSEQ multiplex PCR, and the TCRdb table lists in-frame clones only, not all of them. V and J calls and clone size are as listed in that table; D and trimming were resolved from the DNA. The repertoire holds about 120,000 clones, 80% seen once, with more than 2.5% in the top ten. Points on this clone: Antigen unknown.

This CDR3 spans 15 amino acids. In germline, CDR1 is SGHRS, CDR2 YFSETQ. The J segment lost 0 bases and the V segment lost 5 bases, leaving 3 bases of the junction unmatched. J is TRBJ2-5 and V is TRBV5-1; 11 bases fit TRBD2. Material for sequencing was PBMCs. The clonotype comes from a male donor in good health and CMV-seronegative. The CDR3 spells CASRTSGTYQETQYF. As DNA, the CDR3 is TGCGCCAGCAGGACTAGCGGGACGTACCAAGAGACCCAGTACTTC.